The sequence of this T cell receptor beta chain was determined in a study of blood T cell repertoires in COVID-19. About the study: Samples taken during acute and convalescent COVID-19 were collected in the United States, Italy and Spain. From T cells, B-cell-depleted T cells, or PBMCs came the material, which was cDNA or gDNA.

V dropped 5 bases and J dropped 1; count of bases not matched to a gene: 5. This CDR3 is 15 amino acids long. Germline values: CDR1 MNHNY, CDR2 SVGAGI (reference sequence). Per the authors' pipeline: Scientists estimated how many nucleated cells there were by amplifying reference gene primers. Method: immunoSEQ multiplex PCR; TCRdb's copy keeps in-frame clones and lacks some. The V and J calls and clone size were taken over from that table, and D and trimming were inferred from the DNA. The sample includes about 42,000 clones, about 85% seen only once; the top ten take around 5%. The sequencing sample was made of peripheral blood. The rearrangement joins TRBV6-6 to TRBJ2-7; the match to TRBD1 covers 10 bases. The receptor's source is a man aged 50 or older with active COVID-19. CDR3 residues: CASSDWTGGSYEQYF. CDR3 DNA sequence: TGTGCCAGCAGTGATTGGACAGGGGGTTCCTACGAGCAGTACTTC.